This TCR beta chain stems from a study of T-cell memory formation after mild COVID-19. The study, taken as a whole, reports: From day 15 to 85, contracting clones were balanced between CD4 and CD8, whereas later expanders leaned toward CD4+.

Trimming cost V 2 bases and J 5 bases, with 7 bases left between them. The germline V gene encodes CDR1 SGHRS and CDR2 YFSETQ. The CDR3 has 13 residues. Details on this clonotype: Antigen unknown.

TCRdb passed the 5' RACE reads through MiXCR, listing each CDR3 protein once. This table holds roughly 410,000 distinct CDR3 sequences, 20% to 25% found once. The receptor's source is an adult woman who had mild COVID-19 (a few samples of this study predate the infection). Cell type and time point are not known. The sample was PBMCs or a T cell subset sorted from them (not recorded which). V gene TRBV5-1 combines with J gene TRBJ2-2; no definite D call. The DNA for the CDR3 is TGCGCCAGCAGCTTCTCCGAGACCGGGGAGCTGTTTTTT. It specifies CASSFSETGELFF.